This is a list of T cell receptor beta chains from one sample in a study of blood T cell repertoires in COVID-19. Assay: immunoSEQ multiplex PCR; the TCRdb copy retains only in-frame clones and omits some. The profile shows more than 100,000 clones, roughly nine tenths of them singletons. The sequenced sample consisted of peripheral blood. The receptors originated from a woman older than 75 in a cohort sampled during active COVID-19. The CDR3 runs from the conserved cysteine through the conserved F or W. D genes are given only for firm matches. Size is omitted from some rows. Given values are once, few, many or a class for expanded clones.

d_call	v_call	clone_size	j_call	cdr3_aa	cdr3_nt
TRBD1	TRBV3-1/TRBV3-2	-	TRBJ2-6	CASSNVQGAVGANVLTF	TGTGCCAGCAGCAACGTACAGGGGGCGGTCGGGGCCAACGTCCTGACTTTC
TRBD1	TRBV30	-	TRBJ2-7	CAWSGGSSGGYEQYF	TGTGCCTGGAGTGGCGGGTCGTCAGGGGGCTACGAGCAGTACTTC
TRBD1	TRBV6-4	-	TRBJ1-2	CASSDSGGGAPPGYGYTF	TGTGCCAGCAGTGACTCAGGAGGGGGCGCCCCTCCGGGCTATGGCTACACCTTC
TRBD1	TRBV3-1/TRBV3-2	-	TRBJ2-7	CASSLSGQGEYEQYF	TGTGCCAGCAGCCTGTCGGGACAGGGAGAATACGAGCAGTACTTC
TRBD1	TRBV5-4	-	TRBJ2-2	CASSTGTGDTGELFF	TGTGCCAGCAGCACCGGGACAGGAGACACCGGGGAGCTGTTTTTT
TRBD2	TRBV24-1	-	TRBJ2-3	CATSEPTSGSSDTQYF	TGTGCCACCAGTGAACCCACTAGCGGGAGCTCAGATACGCAGTATTTT
-	TRBV12-3/TRBV12-4	-	TRBJ1-1	CASTAGIVAFF	TGTGCCAGCACCGCCGGTATCGTTGCTTTCTTT
TRBD1	TRBV12-3/TRBV12-4	-	TRBJ1-2	CASSRQGRGGYTF	TGTGCCAGCAGCCGACAGGGTCGAGGTGGCTACACCTTC
TRBD1	TRBV9	-	TRBJ1-1	CASSVEGQALLSEAFF	TGTGCCAGCAGCGTAGAGGGACAGGCCCTACTGTCTGAAGCTTTCTTT
TRBD1	TRBV7-9	once	TRBJ1-1	CASSSDYEGQGNTEAFF	TGTGCCAGCAGCTCGGACTACGAGGGACAGGGGAACACTGAAGCTTTCTTT
-	TRBV14	-	TRBJ2-1	CASSQIDTVNEQFF	TGTGCCAGCAGCCAAATAGACACTGTCAATGAGCAGTTCTTC
-	TRBV29-1	-	TRBJ2-5	CSVQKRVGQETQYF	TGCAGCGTCCAAAAGAGGGTAGGGCAAGAGACCCAGTACTTC
TRBD1	TRBV7-9	-	TRBJ2-5	CASSAYGQGGETQYF	TGTGCCAGCAGCGCCTACGGACAGGGCGGGGAGACCCAGTACTTC
-	TRBV19	-	TRBJ2-2	CASSSLGGADTGELFF	TGTGCCAGTAGTAGCCTAGGGGGGGCGGACACCGGGGAGCTGTTTTTT
-	TRBV2	-	TRBJ2-7	CASRTIQSPYEQYF	TGTGCCAGCAGAACGATACAAAGTCCCTACGAGCAGTACTTC
TRBD1	TRBV3-1/TRBV3-2	-	TRBJ2-4	CASSQARTGASIQYF	TGTGCCAGCAGCCAGGCCCGGACAGGGGCAAGCATTCAGTACTTC
TRBD1	TRBV7-9	-	TRBJ2-1	CASSPSRTGVGEQFF	TGTGCCAGCAGCCCCTCAAGGACAGGGGTCGGGGAGCAGTTCTTC
-	TRBV9	-	TRBJ2-5	CASTWGYTLVETQYF	TGTGCCAGCACCTGGGGCTACACCCTCGTAGAGACCCAGTACTTC
-	TRBV10-3	once	TRBJ1-2	CAISGAGGYTF	TGTGCCATCAGTGGGGCGGGAGGCTACACCTTC
TRBD1	TRBV5-6	-	TRBJ2-2	CASRRQGANTGELFF	TGTGCCAGCAGGCGACAGGGGGCGAACACCGGGGAGCTGTTTTTT
-	TRBV30	-	TRBJ1-3	CAWGAGQISGNTIYF	TGTGCCTGGGGTGCTGGACAGATCTCTGGAAACACCATATATTTT
TRBD2	TRBV5-8	-	TRBJ2-5	CASSSTSDETQYF	TGTGCCAGCAGCTCGACTAGCGATGAGACCCAGTACTTC
-	TRBV3-1/TRBV3-2	once	TRBJ2-1	CASSQRGGWNEQFF	TGTGCCAGCAGCCAACGTGGGGGGTGGAATGAGCAGTTCTTC
-	TRBV5-4	-	TRBJ2-5	CASSLGSTAAETQYF	TGTGCCAGCAGCTTGGGCTCGACTGCGGCGGAGACCCAGTACTTC
-	TRBV18	-	TRBJ2-2	CASSPPVESGELFF	TGTGCCAGCTCACCACCAGTCGAGTCCGGGGAGCTGTTTTTT
TRBD2	TRBV9	-	TRBJ2-2	CASSGASGFNTGELFF	TGTGCCAGCAGCGGGGCTAGCGGGTTCAACACCGGGGAGCTGTTTTTT
-	TRBV30	-	TRBJ2-5	CAWSSIPQETQYF	TGTGCCTGGAGTAGCATCCCCCAAGAGACCCAGTACTTC
-	TRBV30	-	TRBJ1-1	CAWREQGNTEAFF	TGTGCCTGGAGAGAACAGGGGAACACTGAAGCTTTCTTT
-	TRBV5-6	-	TRBJ2-1	CASSLYFYEQFF	TGTGCCAGCAGCTTGTATTTCTATGAGCAGTTCTTC
TRBD1	TRBV3-1/TRBV3-2	-	TRBJ2-7	CASSLRGTGVGEQYF	TGTGCCAGCAGCCTCCGGGGGACAGGGGTTGGCGAGCAGTACTTC
-	TRBV6-2/TRBV6-3	-	TRBJ2-7	CASSTRWGDPTPQYF	TGTGCCAGCAGCACGAGGTGGGGCGACCCAACCCCGCAGTACTTC
TRBD2	TRBV28	-	TRBJ2-1	CATRRGGSSYNEQFF	TGTGCCACCCGAAGGGGCGGGAGCTCCTACAATGAGCAGTTCTTC
-	TRBV7-2	-	TRBJ1-1	CASTQRLNTEAFF	TGTGCCAGCACCCAACGACTTAACACTGAAGCTTTCTTT
TRBD1	TRBV7-9	few	TRBJ2-7	CASSSTGASYEQYF	TGTGCCAGCAGCTCTACAGGGGCTTCCTACGAGCAGTACTTC
TRBD2	TRBV5-1	once	TRBJ2-3	CASSLAGLAGGTDTQYF	TGCGCCAGCAGCTTGGCCGGACTAGCGGGGGGCACAGATACGCAGTATTTT
TRBD1	TRBV19	-	TRBJ1-2	CASEETGGSSNYGYTF	TGTGCCAGTGAAGAAACAGGGGGCTCATCTAACTATGGCTACACCTTC
-	TRBV6-5	-	TRBJ2-1	CASSTGLLYKDEQFF	TGTGCCAGCAGTACTGGACTGTTATACAAGGATGAGCAGTTCTTC
-	TRBV6-1	-	TRBJ2-7	CASSEIVRRGYEQYF	TGTGCCAGCAGTGAAATCGTGAGGCGGGGCTACGAGCAGTACTTC
-	TRBV3-1/TRBV3-2	-	TRBJ2-6	CASSQVGLQGSGANVLTF	TGTGCCAGCAGCCAAGTCGGCTTACAGGGTTCTGGGGCCAACGTCCTGACTTTC
-	TRBV9	-	TRBJ1-5	CASPLPGQPQHF	TGTGCCAGCCCTTTACCAGGTCAGCCCCAGCATTTT
-	TRBV24-1	-	TRBJ1-2	CATSTGTGHGYTF	TGTGCCACCTCAACAGGGACCGGGCATGGCTACACCTTC
-	TRBV3-1/TRBV3-2	-	TRBJ1-4	CASSRESMINEKLFF	TGTGCCAGCAGCCGAGAGAGTATGATAAATGAAAAACTGTTTTTT